This TCR beta chain is drawn from a study of beta chain features in type 1 diabetes. In the study overall: Investigators examined approximately 100,000,000 sorted cells across all samples. General study findings and limits: The similarity of naive, central memory and Treg TCRB repertoires appeared greater among patients than among healthy donors.

Of the isolated RNA, all was reverse transcribed, and so the sequenced material was expressed TCRB transcripts. This table comes from immunoSEQ multiplex PCR, and its TCRdb copy is limited to in-frame clones, with some not included. This sample yields more than 150,000 clones, of which approximately 9.9% are seen a single time; about 2.1% belongs to the top ten. This clone was counted only a few times. Its antigen remains unidentified. Averaging approximately 110 mL, one heparinised blood draw came from each individual donor. Material: central memory CD4+ T cells from blood. This TCR was recovered from a woman aged 18-29 years in good health.

The DNA of the CDR3 is TGTGCCAGCAGTGAAAGAGACAGGGACTCTCGCGAAAAACTGTTTTTT. Translating it yields CASSERDRDSREKLFF. The gene calls are TRBV25-1 and TRBJ1-4, with 7 bases lining up with TRBD1. Germline V CDR1 and CDR2: MGHDK, SYGVNS. The CDR3 is 16 residues long. Trimming removed 2 bases from V and 8 bases from J; junction bases left unmatched: 11.